This T cell receptor (beta chain) was captured by sequencing in a study of shared clonotypes between healthy human individuals. Here immunoSEQ multiplex PCR was the method, and the copy in TCRdb shows in-frame clones only, minus some. The sample shows under 1 million clones, about 96% of them seen only once. Trimming stripped 0 bases from V and 7 bases from J, with 13 bases between. The V gene's germline CDR1 is SGDLS and CDR2 YYNGEE. The CDR3 contains 15 residues. CD8 cells classed as naive were CD45RO-negative and positively selected for CCR7, excluding terminally differentiated effector memory CD45RA+ cells.

The sequencing input was naive CD8+ T cells sorted from blood. V usage is TRBV9 and J usage is TRBJ1-4; TRBD1 might be the D (5 bases). This sequence originates from a man under 40 in good health. The CDR3 loop reads CASSVAGASVEKLFF. The DNA for the CDR3 is TGTGCCAGCAGCGTAGCCGGGGCGTCGGTTGAAAAACTGTTTTTT. Full variable domain (remainder filled in from reference TRBV9 and TRBJ1-4): DSGVTQTPKHLITATGQRVTLRCSPRSGDLSVYWYQQSLDQGLQFLIQYYNGEERAKGNILERFSAQQFPDLHSELNLSSLELGDSALYFCASSVAGASVEKLFFGSGTQLSVL.